This TCR beta chain appears in the sequencing data of a study of blood T cell repertoires in COVID-19. Trimming cost V 5 bases and J 5 bases, with 19 bases left between them. The CDR3 totals 15 residues. The germline V gene encodes CDR1 SGHAT and CDR2 FQNNGV. Sequencing was performed with immunoSEQ multiplex PCR; in TCRdb, only in-frame clones are kept and a portion is missing. The sample consists of hundreds of thousands of clones, under 85% of them appearing once. This clone has just a few counts. The sample taken for sequencing was peripheral blood. This sequence was found in a woman aged 25 to 39 with COVID-19, enrolled during active disease. The J gene is TRBJ2-7, the V gene TRBV11-2; maybe TRBD2 (6 bases). CDR3 bases: TGTGCCAGCAGCGGGTCCGGGGGACGCTCTAACGAGCAGTACTTC. Translation: CASSGSGGRSNEQYF.